This T cell receptor beta chain is drawn from a study of blood T cell repertoires in COVID-19. Study information: T cells, B-cell-depleted T cells, or PBMCs provided the cDNA or gDNA that served as material.

Germline-derived CDR1 and CDR2 are LNHNV and YYDKDF (reference sequence). The CDR3 contains 15 residues. The V and J ends lost 5 bases and 2 bases respectively, with 15 bases between them. The authors' processing: Amplification with reference gene primers provided the estimates of nucleated cell counts. Here immunoSEQ multiplex PCR was the method, and the copy in TCRdb shows in-frame clones only, minus some. D and trimming come from the DNA, and the V and J calls and clone size come from that table. The sample shows 200,000 to 250,000 clones, roughly 87% of them seen only once. This clone was seen once.

The specimen sequenced was peripheral blood. This TCR was sampled from a woman between 18 and 29 years old who had recovered from COVID-19. The rearrangement links TRBV15 to TRBJ1-2; TRBD1 is a possible D gene (6 bases). The CDR3 DNA reads TGTGCCACCAGCGAAACCCGTGGACAGAACTATGGCTACACCTTC. It translates to CATSETRGQNYGYTF.